Below, 14 T cell receptor beta chains from the same sample are listed, as sequenced in a study of post-analysis software for immune sequencing data. No antigen has been identified for these receptors. Study-wide findings and caveats: The study found TRBV5-6, TRBV5-1 and TRBV20-1 among five or six TRBV segments more frequent in patients than controls.

The library was made from cDNA and included unique molecular identifiers. TCRdb fed the PCR reads into MiXCR, producing one record per CDR3 protein. Seen here are approximately 460,000 distinct CDR3 sequences, nearly 45% observed once, and the top ten hold about 12%. Sequencing was done on a sample of blood. These receptors came from a girl between 5 and 17 years old with multiple sclerosis.

The chain recombines TRBV5-1 with TRBJ2-3, with 7 bases that match TRBD2. The CDR3 totals 14 residues. Germline assignment: CDR1 SGHRS and CDR2 YFSETQ. V lost 8 bases and J lost 4; bases outside the gene matches: 10. This CDR3 reads CASGEGVGSDTQYF. The CDR3 DNA is TGCGCCAGTGGGGAGGGCGTCGGTTCAGATACGCAGTATTTT.

J is TRBJ1-5 and V is TRBV7-2; 8 bases line up with TRBD1. V lost 5 bases and J lost 4; bases outside the gene matches: 7. This CDR3 is 15 amino acids long. Per germline, CDR1 SGHTA and CDR2 FQGNSA. The chain's CDR3 is CASSVRTGLNQPQHF. The CDR3 DNA reads TGTGCCAGCAGCGTACGGACAGGGCTGAATCAGCCCCAGCATTTT.

In its sample, this clonotype was seen a few times. The CDR3 spells CASSLGSGTLPDTQYF. The CDR3 DNA is TGTGCCAGCAGCTTAGGGTCTGGGACACTTCCAGATACGCAGTATTTT. The chain employs TRBV7-8 and TRBJ2-3; tentatively, D is TRBD1 (6 bases). The germline V gene encodes CDR1 SGHVS and CDR2 FQNEAQ. The CDR3 is 16 amino acids. The germline V and J ends were trimmed by 1 base and 4 bases, with 15 bases remaining between them. The complete variable domain, with remaining parts taken from reference TRBV7-8 and TRBJ2-3, reads GAGVSQSPRYKVAKRGQDVALRCDPISGHVSLFWYQQALGQGPEFLTYFQNEAQLDKSGLPSDRFFAERPEGSVSTLKIQRTQQEDSAVYLCASSLGSGTLPDTQYFGPGTRLTVL.

This chain links TRBV12-3 or TRBV12-4 with TRBJ2-2; D possibly corresponds to TRBD2 (5 bases). V lost 4 bases to trimming and J lost 3 bases, with 12 bases between them. This CDR3 spans 15 amino acids. CDR3 sequence (DNA): TGTGCCAGCAGTTACCGGGGTCATGACACCGGGGAGCTGTTTTTT. This encodes CASSYRGHDTGELFF.

The rearrangement links TRBV12-3 or TRBV12-4 to TRBJ2-5, with D maybe TRBD2 (5 bases). Trimming took 5 bases from V and 2 from J, leaving 9 bases between them. The CDR3 is 13 residues long. This chain's CDR3 is CASSGREQETQYF. The CDR3 nucleotides are TGTGCCAGCAGTGGCCGGGAACAAGAGACCCAGTACTTC.

J is TRBJ2-1 and V is TRBV20-1; the match to TRBD2 covers 11 bases. Germline CDR1 reads DFQATT; CDR2 reads SNEGSKA (reference sequence). The CDR3 loop spans 15 amino acids. Losses at the gene ends were 5 bases for V and 6 bases for J; bases not matched to a gene: 9. CDR3 protein: CSARLSGRASNEQFF. CDR3 nucleotide sequence: TGCAGTGCTCGCCTTAGCGGGAGGGCCTCCAATGAGCAGTTCTTC.

This sequence joins TRBV5-1 and TRBJ2-5; 9 bases fit TRBD1. The CDR3 spans 11 residues. V was pared by 3 bases and J by 12 bases, with 3 bases of the junction left unmatched. Germline CDR1 reads SGHRS; CDR2 reads YFSETQ. The CDR3 nucleotides read TGCGCCAGCAGCTGGGACAGGGAGAAGTACTTC. Its translation: CASSWDREKYF.

This clonotype has a handful of counts. This chain links TRBV29-1 with TRBJ2-3; TRBD2 aligns across 8 bases. V dropped 6 bases and J dropped 4; count of bases not matched to a gene: 6. CDR3 length equals 13 residues. Germline V gene lookup returns CDR1 SQVTM and CDR2 ANQGSEA. The CDR3 nucleotides are TGCAGCGTAGGGACTAGAATGGCAGATACGCAGTATTTT. It encodes CSVGTRMADTQYF.

This chain connects TRBV6-2 or TRBV6-3 to TRBJ2-7, with no clear D. The V and J ends lost 4 bases and 2 bases respectively, with 9 bases between them. The length of the CDR3 is 13 residues. Germline CDR1 MNHEY, CDR2 SVGEGT. In nucleotides, the CDR3 is TGTGCCAGCAGTTTATCGGCAGCCTACGAGCAGTACTTC. Its translation: CASSLSAAYEQYF.

This chain links TRBV7-2 with TRBJ2-5, with D tentatively TRBD2 (5 bases). Trimming took off 4 bases at V and 0 bases at J, with 18 bases between the two ends. This CDR3 comprises 17 residues. Per germline, CDR1 SGHTA and CDR2 FQGNSA. CDR3 coding DNA: TGTGCCAGCAGCTGGCTTTCTCTAGCAGACTACCAAGAGACCCAGTACTTC. As protein: CASSWLSLADYQETQYF.

The chain has TRBV3-1 and TRBJ2-5; D possibly corresponds to TRBD2 (6 bases). CDR3 length: 16 amino acids. Germline V CDR1 and CDR2: LGHDT, YNNKEL (reference sequence). The ends were cut back, 1 base at V and 2 bases at J, with 14 bases in the middle. CDR3 in amino acids: CASSQGSGGEQETQYF. CDR3 sequence (DNA): TGTGCCAGCAGCCAAGGGAGCGGAGGGGAACAAGAGACCCAGTACTTC.

Ten or more counts support this clonotype. The chain links TRBV6-5 to TRBJ2-1, with 8 bases matching TRBD2. Germline CDR1 MNHEY, CDR2 SVGAGI. The V gene end was trimmed by 5 bases and the J gene end by 0 bases; junction bases not matched to a gene: 3. CDR3 length: 15 amino acids. The CDR3 sequence: CASSTSGSSYNEQFF. In DNA, the CDR3 is TGTGCCAGCAGTACTAGCGGAAGCTCCTACAATGAGCAGTTCTTC.

The chain combines TRBV29-1 with TRBJ2-7; 8 bases agree with TRBD2. Germline CDR1 SQVTM, CDR2 ANQGSEA. Trimming took 3 bases from V and 7 from J; bases not matched to a gene: 11. The CDR3 has 14 residues. Written as DNA, the CDR3 is TGCAGCGTTGACTCCGGGAGGGCCGGGAATGAGCAGTACTTC. As protein: CSVDSGRAGNEQYF.

The V and J genes are TRBV20-1 and TRBJ2-7, with 12 nucleotides matching TRBD2. The ends lost 1 base at V and 4 bases at J; junction bases unmatched: 8. Germline V CDR1 and CDR2: DFQATT, SNEGSKA (reference sequence). The CDR3 runs to 16 residues. As DNA, the CDR3 is TGCAGTGCTAGAGGGGGGCTAGCGGGAGGGGGGTACGAGCAGTACTTC. This encodes CSARGGLAGGGYEQYF.